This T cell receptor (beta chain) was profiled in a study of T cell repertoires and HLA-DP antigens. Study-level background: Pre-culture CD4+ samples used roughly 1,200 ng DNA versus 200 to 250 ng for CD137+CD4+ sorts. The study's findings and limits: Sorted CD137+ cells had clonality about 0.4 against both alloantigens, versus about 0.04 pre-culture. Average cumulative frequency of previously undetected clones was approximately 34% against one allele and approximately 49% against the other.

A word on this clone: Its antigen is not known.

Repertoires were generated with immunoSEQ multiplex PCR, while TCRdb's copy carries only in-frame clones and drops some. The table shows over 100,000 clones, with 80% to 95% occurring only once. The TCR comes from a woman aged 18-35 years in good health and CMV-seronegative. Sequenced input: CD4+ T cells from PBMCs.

For the CDR3, the DNA is TGTGCCAGCAGCCAAGGGGGGACCCCGGGATATGGCTACACCTTC. The encoded protein is CASSQGGTPGYGYTF. The chain joins TRBV7-2 to TRBJ1-2; the D gene is possibly TRBD1 (6 bases). Germline assignment: CDR1 SGHTA and CDR2 FQGNSA. The CDR3 has 15 amino acids. V lost 5 bases to trimming and J lost 5 bases, with 18 bases between them.